This entry concerns a single TCR beta chain. The record originates from a study of human thymus T cells. Clones were read by immunoSEQ multiplex PCR, and TCRdb kept only the in-frame ones, dropping some. The sample lists around 44,000 clones; approximately 93% were seen once. The source material was blood. The TCR was taken from a boy younger than two with a congenital heart defect but otherwise immunologically healthy.

CDR3 DNA sequence: TGCGCCAGCAGCTTGGTTGCGGTTCCAGATACGCAGTATTTT. This gives the protein CASSLVAVPDTQYF. This chain connects TRBV5-1 to TRBJ2-3; D gene unclear. Trimming pared 0 bases from V and 4 bases from J, leaving 9 bases between. Per germline, CDR1 SGHRS and CDR2 YFSETQ. The CDR3 runs 14 residues.